These 10 T cell receptor beta chains came from one sample sequenced in a study of blood T cell repertoires in COVID-19. Clones were sequenced by immunoSEQ multiplex PCR, and TCRdb holds only the in-frame ones, with some missing. The table includes over 250,000 clones, around 82% detected once. Sequenced: peripheral blood. The receptors derive from a woman between 45 and 60 years old who had recovered from COVID-19.

The chain links TRBV28 to TRBJ1-5; D may be TRBD1 (5 bases). This CDR3 contains 17 residues. The V and J ends lost 1 base and 0 bases respectively, with 13 bases between them. Germline CDR1 reads MDHEN; CDR2 reads SYDVKM. The CDR3 sequence is CASSLFGGGFSNQPQHF. The CDR3, as DNA: TGTGCCAGCAGTTTATTTGGTGGGGGGTTTAGCAATCAGCCCCAGCATTTT.

This clone turned up a few times. V and J are TRBV5-1 and TRBJ2-7, with 9 bases matching TRBD1. Germline CDR1 SGHRS, CDR2 YFSETQ. The length of the CDR3 is 15 residues. Unmatched junction bases numbered 5, after V lost 3 bases and J lost 1 base. The CDR3 DNA is TGCGCCAGCAGCTATTCCGGGACAGGGTCCTACGAGCAGTACTTC. Its translation: CASSYSGTGSYEQYF.

This clone was recorded once. The chain combines TRBV3-1 (or the pseudogene TRBV3-2) with TRBJ1-5, with D possibly TRBD1 on 6 matching bases. In germline, CDR1 is LGHDT, CDR2 YNNKEL (reference sequence). V gave up 5 bases and J gave up 8 bases, with 10 bases separating them. CDR3 size: 12 residues. The CDR3 nucleotides read TGTGCCAGCAGCGGACCAGGGGAGCCCCAGCATTTT. It encodes CASSGPGEPQHF.

The chain has TRBV7-9 and TRBJ1-4; possible D gene TRBD1, 6 bases. Germline CDR1 and CDR2: SEHNR and FQNEAQ (reference sequence). Trimming stripped 5 bases from V and 7 bases from J, with 11 bases between. The CDR3 sequence is 13 residues long. CDR3 sequence: CASSEQGSEKLFF. The CDR3 DNA reads TGTGCCAGCAGCGAACAGGGTAGTGAAAAACTGTTTTTT.

This clone has a single count. The rearrangement joins TRBV6-1 to TRBJ2-2; 10 bases agree with TRBD1. This CDR3 has 17 amino acids. The trim removed 2 bases at V and 6 bases at J, leaving 9 bases unmatched. Germline-derived CDR1 and CDR2 are MNHNS and SASEGT. CDR3 nucleotides: TGTGCCAGCAGTGAAAGACGGACAGGGGGTTATGCCGGGGAGCTGTTTTTT. Translating it yields CASSERRTGGYAGELFF.

V gene TRBV28 combines with J gene TRBJ1-5; 10 bases align to TRBD1. The germline V gene encodes CDR1 MDHEN and CDR2 SYDVKM. The junction had 3 bases not matched to a gene; V was cut back by 5 bases and J by 5 bases. This CDR3 contains 14 residues. CDR3 DNA: TGTGCCAGCAGTACCGGACAGGGGGATCAGCCCCAGCATTTT. Translated, it gives CASSTGQGDQPQHF.

The genes are TRBV6-5 and TRBJ1-4; 7 bases map to TRBD1. There are 14 residues in the CDR3. Germline trimming cut 6 bases from V and 2 bases from J; bases unmatched to any gene: 3. Germline V gene sequence: CDR1 MNHEY, CDR2 SVGAGI. The DNA of the CDR3 is TGTGCCAGCAGGAAGACAGGGACTAATGAAAAACTGTTTTTT. Translating gives CASRKTGTNEKLFF.

V usage is TRBV2 and J usage is TRBJ1-6; 7 positions agree with TRBD1. CDR1 and CDR2 from the germline V gene are SNHLY and FYNNEI. Trimming cost V 7 bases and J 13 bases; bases outside gene matches: 13. The CDR3 has 14 residues. The CDR3 loop reads CASMSGQSMGPLHF. CDR3 bases: TGTGCCAGCATGTCGGGACAGTCAATGGGGCCCCTCCACTTT.

Worth noting for this clone: At one of its ends the junction is not consistent with the germline gene, which may arise from a read error. V is TRBV27 and J is TRBJ2-7, with D maybe TRBD1 (6 bases). The CDR3 covers 14 residues. Germline CDR1 and CDR2: MNHEY and SMNVEV (reference sequence). The CDR3 sequence is CAGTYRTIPYEQYF. The CDR3 DNA reads as TGCGCCGGGACATACCGCACCATTCCCTACGAGCAGTACTTC.

The chain carries TRBV7-2 and TRBJ2-1; 7 bases line up with TRBD2. After removal of 4 bases from V and 9 bases from J, the junction contained 9 bases not matched to a gene. CDR1 SGHTA and CDR2 FQGNSA come from the germline V gene. This CDR3 is built from 14 residues. The CDR3 loop is CASSSARGEPEQFF. CDR3 nucleotide sequence: TGTGCCAGCAGCTCCGCTCGGGGGGAACCTGAGCAGTTCTTC.